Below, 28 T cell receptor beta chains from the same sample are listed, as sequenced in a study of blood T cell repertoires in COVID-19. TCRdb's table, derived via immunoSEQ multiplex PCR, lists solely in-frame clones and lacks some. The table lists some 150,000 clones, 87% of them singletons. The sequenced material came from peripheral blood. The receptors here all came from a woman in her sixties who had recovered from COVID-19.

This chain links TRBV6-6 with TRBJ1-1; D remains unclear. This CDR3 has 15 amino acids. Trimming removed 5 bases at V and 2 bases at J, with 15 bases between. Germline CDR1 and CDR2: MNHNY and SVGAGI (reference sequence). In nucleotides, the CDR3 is TGTGCCAGCAGTACTGTTACAGCACATAACACTGAAGCTTTCTTT. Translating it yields CASSTVTAHNTEAFF.

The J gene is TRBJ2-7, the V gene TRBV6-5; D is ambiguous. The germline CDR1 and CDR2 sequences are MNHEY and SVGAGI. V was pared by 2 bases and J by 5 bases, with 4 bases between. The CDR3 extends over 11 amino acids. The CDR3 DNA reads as TGTGCCAGCAGTTACAGCGACGAGCAGTACTTC. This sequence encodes CASSYSDEQYF.

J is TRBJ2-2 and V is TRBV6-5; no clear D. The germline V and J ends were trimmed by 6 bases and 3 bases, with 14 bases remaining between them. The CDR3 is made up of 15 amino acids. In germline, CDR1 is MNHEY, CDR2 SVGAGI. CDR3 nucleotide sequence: TGTGCCAGCAGCAGGTCCTTCGTAGACACCGGGGAGCTGTTTTTT. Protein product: CASSRSFVDTGELFF.

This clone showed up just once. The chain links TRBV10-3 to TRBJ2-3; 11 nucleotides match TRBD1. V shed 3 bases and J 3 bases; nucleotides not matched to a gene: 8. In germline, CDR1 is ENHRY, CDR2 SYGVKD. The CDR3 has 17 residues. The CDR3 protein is CAISETRGTGGTDTQYF. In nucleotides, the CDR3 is TGTGCCATCAGTGAAACTCGAGGGACAGGGGGGACAGATACGCAGTATTTT.

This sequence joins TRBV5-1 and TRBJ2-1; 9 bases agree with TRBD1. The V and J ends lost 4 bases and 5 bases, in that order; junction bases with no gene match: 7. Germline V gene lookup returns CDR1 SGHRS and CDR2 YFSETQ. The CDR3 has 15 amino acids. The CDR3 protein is CASSDGTGTHNEQFF. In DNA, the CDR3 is TGCGCCAGCAGCGACGGGACAGGGACACACAATGAGCAGTTCTTC. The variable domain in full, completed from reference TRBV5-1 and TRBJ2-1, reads KAGVTQTPRYLIKTRGQQVTLSCSPISGHRSVSWYQQTPGQGLQFLFEYFSETQRNKGNFPGRFSGRQFSNSRSEMNVSTLELGDSALYLCASSDGTGTHNEQFFGPGTRLTVL.

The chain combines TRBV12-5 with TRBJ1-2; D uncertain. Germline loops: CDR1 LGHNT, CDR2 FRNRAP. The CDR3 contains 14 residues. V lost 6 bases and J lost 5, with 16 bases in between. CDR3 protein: CASGADPEEYGYTF. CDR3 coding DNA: TGTGCTAGTGGAGCGGATCCGGAGGAATATGGCTACACCTTC.

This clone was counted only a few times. CDR3 bases: TGTGCCAGCAGGTCTCCGGGGGACAGGGCCTACGAGCAGTACTTC. Its translation: CASRSPGDRAYEQYF. The chain links TRBV27 to TRBJ2-7; 9 bases align to TRBD1. J was trimmed by 2 bases and V by 6 bases; bases with no gene match: 8. The CDR3 contains 15 residues. Germline V gene data show CDR1 as MNHEY and CDR2 as SMNVEV (reference sequence).

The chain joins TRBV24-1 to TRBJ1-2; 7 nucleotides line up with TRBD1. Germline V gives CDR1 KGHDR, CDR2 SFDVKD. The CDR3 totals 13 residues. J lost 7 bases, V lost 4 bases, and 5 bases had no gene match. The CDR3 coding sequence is TGTGCCACCAGTGAGGGAAACAGGGGTGGCTACACCTTC. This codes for CATSEGNRGGYTF.

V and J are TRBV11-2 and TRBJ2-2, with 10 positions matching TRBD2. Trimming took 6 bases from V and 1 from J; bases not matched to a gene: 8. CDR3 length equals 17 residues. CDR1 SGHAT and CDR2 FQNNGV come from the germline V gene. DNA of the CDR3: TGTGCCAGCAGGGGGATCAGGACTAGCGGGAACACCGGGGAGCTGTTTTTT. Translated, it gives CASRGIRTSGNTGELFF.

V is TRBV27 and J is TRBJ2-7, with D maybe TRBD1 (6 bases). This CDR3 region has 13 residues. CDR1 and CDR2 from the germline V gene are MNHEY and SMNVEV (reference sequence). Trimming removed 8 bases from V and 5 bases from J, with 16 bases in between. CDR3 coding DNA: TGTGCCAGCCGTCACACAGGGACCCACGAGCAGTACTTC. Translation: CASRHTGTHEQYF.

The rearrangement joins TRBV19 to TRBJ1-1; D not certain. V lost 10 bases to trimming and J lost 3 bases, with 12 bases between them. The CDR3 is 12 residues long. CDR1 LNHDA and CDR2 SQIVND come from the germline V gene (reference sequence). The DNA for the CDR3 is TGTGCCACCTCGGGGTGGTACACTGAAGCTTTCTTT. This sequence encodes CATSGWYTEAFF.

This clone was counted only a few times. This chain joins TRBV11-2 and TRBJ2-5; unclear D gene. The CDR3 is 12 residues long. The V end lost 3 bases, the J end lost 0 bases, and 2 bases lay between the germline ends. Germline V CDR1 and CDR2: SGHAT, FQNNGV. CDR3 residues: CASSFNQETQYF. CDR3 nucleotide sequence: TGTGCCAGCAGCTTTAACCAAGAGACCCAGTACTTC.

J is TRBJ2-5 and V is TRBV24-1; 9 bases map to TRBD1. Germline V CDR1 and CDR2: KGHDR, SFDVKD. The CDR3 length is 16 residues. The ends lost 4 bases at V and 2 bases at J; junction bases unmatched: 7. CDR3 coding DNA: TGTGCCACCAGTGACCTGGGACAGGGACTACAAGAGACCCAGTACTTC. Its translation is CATSDLGQGLQETQYF.

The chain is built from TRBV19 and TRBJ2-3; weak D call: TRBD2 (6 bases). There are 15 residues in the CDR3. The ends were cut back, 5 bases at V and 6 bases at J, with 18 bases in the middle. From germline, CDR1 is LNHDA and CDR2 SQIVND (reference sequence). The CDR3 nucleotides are TGTGCCAGTAGTCCTCCGGGGAGGTCACAGGATACGCAGTATTTT. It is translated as CASSPPGRSQDTQYF. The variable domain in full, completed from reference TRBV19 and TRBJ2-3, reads DGGITQSPKYLFRKEGQNVTLSCEQNLNHDAMYWYRQDPGQGLRLIYYSQIVNDFQKGDIAEGYSVSREKKESFPLTVTSAQKNPTAFYLCASSPPGRSQDTQYFGPGTRLTVL.

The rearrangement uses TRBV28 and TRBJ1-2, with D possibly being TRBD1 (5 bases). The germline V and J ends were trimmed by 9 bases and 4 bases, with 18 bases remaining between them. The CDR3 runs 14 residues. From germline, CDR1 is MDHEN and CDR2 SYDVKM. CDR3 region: CASQDWAGIYGYTF. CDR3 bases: TGTGCCAGTCAAGATTGGGCAGGGATCTATGGCTACACCTTC.

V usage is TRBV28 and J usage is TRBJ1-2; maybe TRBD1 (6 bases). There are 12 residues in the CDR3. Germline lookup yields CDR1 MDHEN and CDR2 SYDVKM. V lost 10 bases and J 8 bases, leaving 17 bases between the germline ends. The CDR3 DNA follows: TGTGCCACCCATGGGGGGGCCCGGGGCTACACCTTC. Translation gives CATHGGARGYTF.

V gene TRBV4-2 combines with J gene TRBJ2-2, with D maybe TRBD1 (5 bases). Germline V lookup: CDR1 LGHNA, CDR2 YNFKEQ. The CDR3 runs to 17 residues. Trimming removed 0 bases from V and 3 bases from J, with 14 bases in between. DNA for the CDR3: TGTGCCAGCAGCCAAGATATGGGCAGGGCTCACACCGGGGAGCTGTTTTTT. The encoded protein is CASSQDMGRAHTGELFF.

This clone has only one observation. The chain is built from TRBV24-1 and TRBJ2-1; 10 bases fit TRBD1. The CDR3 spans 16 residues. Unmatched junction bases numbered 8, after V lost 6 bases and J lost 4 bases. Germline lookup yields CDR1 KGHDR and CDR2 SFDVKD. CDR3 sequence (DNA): TGTGCCACCAGTAACGACAGGGGGCGGGATTACAATGAGCAGTTCTTC. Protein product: CATSNDRGRDYNEQFF.

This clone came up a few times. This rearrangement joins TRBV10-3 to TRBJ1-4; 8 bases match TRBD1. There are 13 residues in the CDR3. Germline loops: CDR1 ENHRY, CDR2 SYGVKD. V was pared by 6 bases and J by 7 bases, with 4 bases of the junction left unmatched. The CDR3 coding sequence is TGTGCCATCAGAGACAGGGGAAGTGAAAAACTGTTTTTT. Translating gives CAIRDRGSEKLFF.

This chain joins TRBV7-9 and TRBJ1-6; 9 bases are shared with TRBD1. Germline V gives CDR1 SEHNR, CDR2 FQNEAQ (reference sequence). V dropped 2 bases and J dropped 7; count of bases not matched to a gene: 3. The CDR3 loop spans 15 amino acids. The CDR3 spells CASSLRDRANSPLHF. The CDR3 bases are TGTGCCAGCAGCTTACGGGACAGGGCGAATTCACCCCTCCACTTT. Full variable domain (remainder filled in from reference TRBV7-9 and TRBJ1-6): DTGVSQNPRHKITKRGQNVTFRCDPISEHNRLYWYRQTLGQGPEFLTYFQNEAQLEKSRLLSDRFSAERPKGSFSTLEIQRTEQGDSAMYLCASSLRDRANSPLHFGNGTRLTVT.

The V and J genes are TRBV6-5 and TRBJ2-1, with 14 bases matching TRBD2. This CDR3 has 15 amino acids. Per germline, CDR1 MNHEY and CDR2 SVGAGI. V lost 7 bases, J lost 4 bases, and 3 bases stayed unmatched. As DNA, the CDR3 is TGTGCCAGCACCAGACTAGCGGGGGGGTACAATGAGCAGTTCTTC. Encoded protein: CASTRLAGGYNEQFF.

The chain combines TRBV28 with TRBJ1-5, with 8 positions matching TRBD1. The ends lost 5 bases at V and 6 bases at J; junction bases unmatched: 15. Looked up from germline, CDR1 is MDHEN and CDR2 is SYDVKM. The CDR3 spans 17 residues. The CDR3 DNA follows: TGTGCCAGCAGTCCCTTCATTGGTGACAGGGGTAGTCAGCCCCAGCATTTT. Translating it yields CASSPFIGDRGSQPQHF.

The CDR3 DNA sequence: TGTGCCAGCAGGCAGACGGGGAACACTGAAGCTTTCTTT. Translated, it gives CASRQTGNTEAFF. The chain employs TRBV11-3 and TRBJ1-1; D call uncertain. Germline V gives CDR1 SGHNT, CDR2 YENEEA. V was cut by 6 bases and J by 1 base, with 9 bases left in between. The CDR3 consists of 13 residues.

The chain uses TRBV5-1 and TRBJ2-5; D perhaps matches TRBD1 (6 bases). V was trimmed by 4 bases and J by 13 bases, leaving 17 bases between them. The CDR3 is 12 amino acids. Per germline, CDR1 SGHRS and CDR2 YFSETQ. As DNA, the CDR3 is TGCGCCAGCAGCGAACTAGAGGGGGTCCCGTACTTC. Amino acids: CASSELEGVPYF.

The CDR3 DNA is TGTGCCAGCAGCTTATTCAGGAACGATCAGCCCCAGCATTTT. Translating it yields CASSLFRNDQPQHF. V usage is TRBV5-6 and J usage is TRBJ1-5, with D unresolved. Trimming took 2 bases from V and 5 from J, leaving 11 bases between them. Looked up from germline, CDR1 is SGHDT and CDR2 is YYEEEE. This CDR3 has 14 amino acids. The variable domain in full, completed from reference TRBV5-6 and TRBJ1-5, reads DAGVTQSPTHLIKTRGQQVTLRCSPKSGHDTVSWYQQALGQGPQFIFQYYEEEERQRGNFPDRFSGHQFPNYSSELNVNALLLGDSALYLCASSLFRNDQPQHFGDGTRLSIL.

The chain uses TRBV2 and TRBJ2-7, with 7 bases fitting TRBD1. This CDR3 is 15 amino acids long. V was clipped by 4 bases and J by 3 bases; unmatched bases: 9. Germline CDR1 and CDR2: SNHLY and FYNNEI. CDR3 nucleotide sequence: TGTGCCAGCAGTGGGGACAGAACTATCAACTACGAGCAGTACTTC. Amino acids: CASSGDRTINYEQYF.

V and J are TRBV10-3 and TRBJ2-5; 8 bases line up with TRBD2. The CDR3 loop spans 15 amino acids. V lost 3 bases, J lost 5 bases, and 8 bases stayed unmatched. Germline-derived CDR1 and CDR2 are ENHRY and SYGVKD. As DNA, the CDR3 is TGTGCCATCAGTGAATCAGCGGGGGTCGGGGAGACCCAGTACTTC. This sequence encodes CAISESAGVGETQYF.

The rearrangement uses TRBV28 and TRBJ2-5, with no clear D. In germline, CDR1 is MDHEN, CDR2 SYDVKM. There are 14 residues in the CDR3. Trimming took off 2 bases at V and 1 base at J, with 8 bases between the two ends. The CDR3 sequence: CASSLIPGQETQYF. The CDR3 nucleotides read TGTGCCAGCAGTTTAATTCCGGGCCAAGAGACCCAGTACTTC.